This entry lists 26 T cell receptor beta chains sequenced from one sample in a study of T cell responses to AZD1222 COVID-19 vaccine. The repertoire was sequenced with immunoSEQ multiplex PCR; TCRdb's copy has only in-frame clones and lacks some. The sample gives approximately 100,000 clones, less than 95% of which show up once; about 5% is in the top ten. Sequences were derived from peripheral blood, sampled on day 0 of AZD1222 vaccination. The source is an adult in good health.

The chain is built from TRBV6-5 and TRBJ2-7; the match to TRBD1 covers 9 bases. The V segment lost 6 bases and the J segment 4 bases; nucleotides outside the gene matches: 10. In germline, CDR1 is MNHEY, CDR2 SVGAGI. CDR3 length: 15 amino acids. The chain's CDR3 is CASRRTWTGAYEQYF. The CDR3 region has the DNA TGTGCCAGCAGAAGAACCTGGACAGGGGCTTACGAGCAGTACTTC.

The chain recombines TRBV19 with TRBJ1-4; D is possibly TRBD1 (6 bases). This CDR3 has 18 amino acids. Germline V gives CDR1 LNHDA, CDR2 SQIVND (reference sequence). V was shortened by 3 bases and J by 5 bases, with 22 bases between the two germline ends. Written as DNA, the CDR3 is TGTGCCAGTAGTATTGGCGTCCTTAGGGGGGGCCGCAATGAAAAACTGTTTTTT. Protein: CASSIGVLRGGRNEKLFF.

The chain has TRBV6-1 and TRBJ1-6; no reliable D call. The CDR3 runs to 14 residues. V was shortened by 2 bases and J by 2 bases, with 4 bases between the two germline ends. The V gene's germline CDR1 is MNHNS and CDR2 SASEGT. The CDR3 coding sequence is TGTGCCAGCAGTGAACAGGCCTATAATTCACCCCTCCACTTT. Translated: CASSEQAYNSPLHF.

The V call is TRBV5-1, the J call TRBJ2-3; D unclear. V gave up 2 bases and J gave up 5 bases, with 3 bases separating them. The CDR3 is 11 residues long. The germline gives CDR1 SGHRS, CDR2 YFSETQ. This CDR3 reads CASSLQDTQYF. The CDR3 coding sequence is TGCGCCAGCAGCTTACAAGATACGCAGTATTTT.

The gene calls are TRBV7-3 and TRBJ2-7, with D hard to call. CDR1 and CDR2 from the germline V gene are SGHTA and FQGTGA. CDR3 length: 13 residues. Between the trimmed V and J ends, which lost 2 bases and 2 bases, there was a span of 7 bases. Here the CDR3 reads CASSLPAPYEQYF. DNA of the CDR3: TGTGCCAGCAGCTTACCGGCCCCCTACGAGCAGTACTTC.

The J gene is TRBJ2-2, the V gene TRBV14; D is unclear. V lost 4 bases to trimming and J lost 7 bases, with 13 bases between them. Per the germline V gene, CDR1 is SGHDN and CDR2 is FVKESK. The CDR3 totals 14 residues. The CDR3 DNA sequence: TGTGCCAGCAGCCTTAGTCACCTCGGCGGGGAGCTGTTTTTT. This codes for CASSLSHLGGELFF.

The chain carries TRBV6-2 or TRBV6-3 and TRBJ2-7; no reliable D call. Trimming took off 0 bases at V and 2 bases at J, with 8 bases between the two ends. Germline CDR1 is MNHEY and CDR2 is SVGEGT. The CDR3 length is 14 residues. Here the CDR3 DNA reads TGTGCCAGCAGTTACTCGCTCAGCGCCTACGAGCAGTACTTC. This encodes CASSYSLSAYEQYF.

The CDR3 DNA sequence: TGTGCCAGCAGTTACGGCGGAGGACAGCCCCAGCATTTT. Its translation is CASSYGGGQPQHF. The chain employs TRBV6-2 or TRBV6-3 and TRBJ1-5; D remains unclear. This CDR3 spans 13 amino acids. Germline CDR1 and CDR2: MNHEY and SVGEGT. Trimming took 2 bases from V and 7 from J, leaving 9 bases between them.

V is TRBV4-1 and J is TRBJ2-7, with 10 bases identical to TRBD1. The germline CDR1 and CDR2 sequences are MGHRA and YSYEKL. V shed 0 bases, J shed 4 bases, and the junction held 3 bases outside the gene matches. This CDR3 region has 15 residues. CDR3 in amino acids: CASSQEGDRGYEQYF. The CDR3 DNA reads TGCGCCAGCAGCCAAGAGGGGGACAGGGGTTACGAGCAGTACTTC.

In its sample, this clone was seen a few times. The chain links TRBV18 to TRBJ2-7; D ambiguous. Germline-derived CDR1 and CDR2 are KGHSH and LQKENI. V was cut by 6 bases and J by 4 bases, with 10 bases left in between. This CDR3 comprises 12 residues. CDR3 loop: CASSDSYYEQYF. The CDR3 DNA sequence: TGTGCCAGCTCTGACTCTTATTACGAGCAGTACTTC.

This clone appeared a few times. This rearrangement joins TRBV15 to TRBJ2-6, with a weak D call TRBD1 (6 bases). V shed 1 base and J shed 0 bases, with 10 bases lying between them. Germline lookup yields CDR1 LNHNV and CDR2 YYDKDF (reference sequence). CDR3 length equals 17 residues. The CDR3 DNA reads as TGTGCCACCAGCAGAGGTACGACAGGCTCTGGGGCCAACGTCCTGACTTTC. It translates to CATSRGTTGSGANVLTF.

The V and J genes are TRBV6-5 and TRBJ2-7; D tentatively reads TRBD1 or TRBD2 (7 bases each). Trimming stripped 4 bases from V and 1 base from J, with 14 bases between. There are 15 residues in the CDR3. Germline CDR1 and CDR2: MNHEY and SVGAGI. The CDR3 nucleotides read TGTGCCAGCAGTTCCCGACAGGGAGGGTCCTACGAGCAGTACTTC. As protein: CASSSRQGGSYEQYF.

This chain joins TRBV2 and TRBJ2-3; D not resolved. The V and J ends lost 1 base and 3 bases respectively, with 8 bases between them. Germline V gives CDR1 SNHLY, CDR2 FYNNEI. The CDR3 sequence is 14 residues long. CDR3 protein: CASSEEMVTDTQYF. CDR3 sequence (DNA): TGTGCCAGCAGTGAAGAGATGGTAACAGATACGCAGTATTTT.

The rearrangement uses TRBV6-5 and TRBJ1-6; D is possibly TRBD1 (5 bases). Germline V CDR1 and CDR2: MNHEY, SVGAGI. The CDR3 spans 14 residues. V was trimmed by 5 bases and J by 7 bases, leaving 12 bases between them. The CDR3 DNA is TGTGCCAGCAGTAGGGGAGGGAAGAATTCACCCCTCCACTTT. Protein sequence: CASSRGGKNSPLHF.

The genes are TRBV27 and TRBJ2-7; TRBD1 matches at 7 bases. In germline, CDR1 is MNHEY, CDR2 SMNVEV (reference sequence). This CDR3 comprises 16 residues. The J segment lost 5 bases and the V segment lost 6 bases, leaving 16 bases of the junction unmatched. The CDR3 loop is CASSPTVRGLEDEQYF. CDR3 nucleotide sequence: TGTGCCAGCAGCCCGACGGTAAGGGGGCTGGAGGACGAGCAGTACTTC.

V and J are TRBV24-1 and TRBJ1-2; perhaps TRBD1 as D (6 bases). Germline V lookup: CDR1 KGHDR, CDR2 SFDVKD. V was clipped by 6 bases and J by 5 bases, with 12 bases between them. The CDR3 loop spans 13 amino acids. The DNA of the CDR3 is TGTGCCACCAGTTCGAACAGGGATTATGGCTACACCTTC. This gives the protein CATSSNRDYGYTF.

A single count supports this clone. The gene calls are TRBV24-1 and TRBJ2-1; D remains ambiguous. Trimming removed 4 bases from V and 6 bases from J, with 12 bases in between. The germline V gene has CDR1 KGHDR and CDR2 SFDVKD. The CDR3 consists of 14 residues. CDR3 DNA sequence: TGTGCCACCAGTGACTCCGGTGTTCGCAATGAGCAGTTCTTC. Encoded protein: CATSDSGVRNEQFF.

This clone was detected a few times. The chain is built from TRBV7-2 and TRBJ1-3; weak D call: TRBD1 (5 bases). Trimming took off 8 bases at V and 3 bases at J, with 17 bases between the two ends. Germline values: CDR1 SGHTA, CDR2 FQGNSA. The CDR3 runs 15 residues. CDR3 residues: CASSQPGRFGNTIYF. In DNA, the CDR3 is TGTGCCAGCTCCCAGCCAGGGAGGTTTGGAAACACCATATATTTT.

The V gene is TRBV4-2, the J gene TRBJ2-7, with D possibly matching TRBD1 (7 bases). Germline CDR1 and CDR2: LGHNA and YNFKEQ. The V and J ends lost 2 bases and 5 bases respectively, with 19 bases between them. The CDR3 sequence is 16 residues long. CDR3 nucleotides: TGTGCCAGCAGCCAATCACAGGGGAGGCTAATCGACGAGCAGTACTTC. Protein sequence: CASSQSQGRLIDEQYF.

The chain carries TRBV19 and TRBJ2-1, with D possibly being TRBD2 (5 bases). CDR3 size: 16 residues. Trimming removed 5 bases from V and 1 base from J, with 15 bases in between. The germline V gene has CDR1 LNHDA and CDR2 SQIVND (reference sequence). CDR3 sequence (DNA): TGTGCCAGTAGTCCCCCCCTAGGGAGATCCTACAATGAGCAGTTCTTC. Amino acid sequence: CASSPPLGRSYNEQFF.

The V gene is TRBV20-1, the J gene TRBJ1-1; D is undetermined. Germline assignment: CDR1 DFQATT and CDR2 SNEGSKA (reference sequence). The CDR3 has 11 residues. Deletions cut 5 bases from V and 0 bases from J, with 4 bases between. The CDR3 spells CSAPVNTEAFF. CDR3 nucleotide sequence: TGCAGTGCTCCTGTGAACACTGAAGCTTTCTTT.

This chain joins TRBV2 and TRBJ2-5, with D perhaps TRBD2 (6 bases). Per germline, CDR1 SNHLY and CDR2 FYNNEI. V gave up 7 bases and J gave up 0 bases, with 9 bases separating them. This CDR3 contains 13 residues. In DNA, the CDR3 is TGTGCCAGCACACGGGACTACCAAGAGACCCAGTACTTC. Residues: CASTRDYQETQYF. The whole variable domain, filled in from reference TRBV2 and TRBJ2-5, reads EPEVTQTPSHQVTQMGQEVILRCVPISNHLYFYWYRQILGQKVEFLVSFYNNEISEKSEIFDDQFSVERPDGSNFTLKIRSTKLEDSAMYFCASTRDYQETQYFGPGTRLLVL.

The chain uses TRBV19 and TRBJ2-1; 11 nucleotides align to TRBD2. This CDR3 has 17 amino acids. Per the germline V gene, CDR1 is LNHDA and CDR2 is SQIVND (reference sequence). Losses at the gene ends were 6 bases for V and 3 bases for J; bases not matched to a gene: 10. The CDR3: CASRDLLAGEFYNEQFF. The DNA for the CDR3 is TGTGCCAGTAGGGACCTACTAGCGGGGGAATTCTACAATGAGCAGTTCTTC.

This chain uses TRBV19 with TRBJ2-3, with 12 bases fitting TRBD2. This CDR3 region has 15 residues. Unmatched junction bases numbered 6, after V lost 5 bases and J lost 6 bases. The V gene's germline CDR1 is LNHDA and CDR2 SQIVND (reference sequence). The CDR3 is CASSPWGTSGDTQYF. The CDR3 region has the DNA TGTGCCAGTAGTCCCTGGGGGACTAGCGGGGATACGCAGTATTTT.

This clone was counted between two and nine times. This chain uses TRBV4-1 with TRBJ2-1; D is perhaps TRBD1 or TRBD2 (5 bases each). Germline V lookup: CDR1 MGHRA, CDR2 YSYEKL. CDR3 length: 13 residues. V lost 4 bases to trimming and J lost 5 bases, with 9 bases between them. This CDR3 is CASSLGTDNEQFF. DNA of the CDR3: TGCGCCAGCAGCCTCGGGACCGACAATGAGCAGTTCTTC.

The V call is TRBV7-3, the J call TRBJ2-1; unclear D gene. The CDR3 sequence is 17 residues long. Germline-derived CDR1 and CDR2 are SGHTA and FQGTGA. Trimming took 6 bases from V and 0 from J, leaving 18 bases between them. CDR3 in amino acids: CASSPGVSRSSYNEQFF. Written as DNA, the CDR3 is TGTGCCAGCAGTCCTGGGGTTAGCAGGAGCTCCTACAATGAGCAGTTCTTC.